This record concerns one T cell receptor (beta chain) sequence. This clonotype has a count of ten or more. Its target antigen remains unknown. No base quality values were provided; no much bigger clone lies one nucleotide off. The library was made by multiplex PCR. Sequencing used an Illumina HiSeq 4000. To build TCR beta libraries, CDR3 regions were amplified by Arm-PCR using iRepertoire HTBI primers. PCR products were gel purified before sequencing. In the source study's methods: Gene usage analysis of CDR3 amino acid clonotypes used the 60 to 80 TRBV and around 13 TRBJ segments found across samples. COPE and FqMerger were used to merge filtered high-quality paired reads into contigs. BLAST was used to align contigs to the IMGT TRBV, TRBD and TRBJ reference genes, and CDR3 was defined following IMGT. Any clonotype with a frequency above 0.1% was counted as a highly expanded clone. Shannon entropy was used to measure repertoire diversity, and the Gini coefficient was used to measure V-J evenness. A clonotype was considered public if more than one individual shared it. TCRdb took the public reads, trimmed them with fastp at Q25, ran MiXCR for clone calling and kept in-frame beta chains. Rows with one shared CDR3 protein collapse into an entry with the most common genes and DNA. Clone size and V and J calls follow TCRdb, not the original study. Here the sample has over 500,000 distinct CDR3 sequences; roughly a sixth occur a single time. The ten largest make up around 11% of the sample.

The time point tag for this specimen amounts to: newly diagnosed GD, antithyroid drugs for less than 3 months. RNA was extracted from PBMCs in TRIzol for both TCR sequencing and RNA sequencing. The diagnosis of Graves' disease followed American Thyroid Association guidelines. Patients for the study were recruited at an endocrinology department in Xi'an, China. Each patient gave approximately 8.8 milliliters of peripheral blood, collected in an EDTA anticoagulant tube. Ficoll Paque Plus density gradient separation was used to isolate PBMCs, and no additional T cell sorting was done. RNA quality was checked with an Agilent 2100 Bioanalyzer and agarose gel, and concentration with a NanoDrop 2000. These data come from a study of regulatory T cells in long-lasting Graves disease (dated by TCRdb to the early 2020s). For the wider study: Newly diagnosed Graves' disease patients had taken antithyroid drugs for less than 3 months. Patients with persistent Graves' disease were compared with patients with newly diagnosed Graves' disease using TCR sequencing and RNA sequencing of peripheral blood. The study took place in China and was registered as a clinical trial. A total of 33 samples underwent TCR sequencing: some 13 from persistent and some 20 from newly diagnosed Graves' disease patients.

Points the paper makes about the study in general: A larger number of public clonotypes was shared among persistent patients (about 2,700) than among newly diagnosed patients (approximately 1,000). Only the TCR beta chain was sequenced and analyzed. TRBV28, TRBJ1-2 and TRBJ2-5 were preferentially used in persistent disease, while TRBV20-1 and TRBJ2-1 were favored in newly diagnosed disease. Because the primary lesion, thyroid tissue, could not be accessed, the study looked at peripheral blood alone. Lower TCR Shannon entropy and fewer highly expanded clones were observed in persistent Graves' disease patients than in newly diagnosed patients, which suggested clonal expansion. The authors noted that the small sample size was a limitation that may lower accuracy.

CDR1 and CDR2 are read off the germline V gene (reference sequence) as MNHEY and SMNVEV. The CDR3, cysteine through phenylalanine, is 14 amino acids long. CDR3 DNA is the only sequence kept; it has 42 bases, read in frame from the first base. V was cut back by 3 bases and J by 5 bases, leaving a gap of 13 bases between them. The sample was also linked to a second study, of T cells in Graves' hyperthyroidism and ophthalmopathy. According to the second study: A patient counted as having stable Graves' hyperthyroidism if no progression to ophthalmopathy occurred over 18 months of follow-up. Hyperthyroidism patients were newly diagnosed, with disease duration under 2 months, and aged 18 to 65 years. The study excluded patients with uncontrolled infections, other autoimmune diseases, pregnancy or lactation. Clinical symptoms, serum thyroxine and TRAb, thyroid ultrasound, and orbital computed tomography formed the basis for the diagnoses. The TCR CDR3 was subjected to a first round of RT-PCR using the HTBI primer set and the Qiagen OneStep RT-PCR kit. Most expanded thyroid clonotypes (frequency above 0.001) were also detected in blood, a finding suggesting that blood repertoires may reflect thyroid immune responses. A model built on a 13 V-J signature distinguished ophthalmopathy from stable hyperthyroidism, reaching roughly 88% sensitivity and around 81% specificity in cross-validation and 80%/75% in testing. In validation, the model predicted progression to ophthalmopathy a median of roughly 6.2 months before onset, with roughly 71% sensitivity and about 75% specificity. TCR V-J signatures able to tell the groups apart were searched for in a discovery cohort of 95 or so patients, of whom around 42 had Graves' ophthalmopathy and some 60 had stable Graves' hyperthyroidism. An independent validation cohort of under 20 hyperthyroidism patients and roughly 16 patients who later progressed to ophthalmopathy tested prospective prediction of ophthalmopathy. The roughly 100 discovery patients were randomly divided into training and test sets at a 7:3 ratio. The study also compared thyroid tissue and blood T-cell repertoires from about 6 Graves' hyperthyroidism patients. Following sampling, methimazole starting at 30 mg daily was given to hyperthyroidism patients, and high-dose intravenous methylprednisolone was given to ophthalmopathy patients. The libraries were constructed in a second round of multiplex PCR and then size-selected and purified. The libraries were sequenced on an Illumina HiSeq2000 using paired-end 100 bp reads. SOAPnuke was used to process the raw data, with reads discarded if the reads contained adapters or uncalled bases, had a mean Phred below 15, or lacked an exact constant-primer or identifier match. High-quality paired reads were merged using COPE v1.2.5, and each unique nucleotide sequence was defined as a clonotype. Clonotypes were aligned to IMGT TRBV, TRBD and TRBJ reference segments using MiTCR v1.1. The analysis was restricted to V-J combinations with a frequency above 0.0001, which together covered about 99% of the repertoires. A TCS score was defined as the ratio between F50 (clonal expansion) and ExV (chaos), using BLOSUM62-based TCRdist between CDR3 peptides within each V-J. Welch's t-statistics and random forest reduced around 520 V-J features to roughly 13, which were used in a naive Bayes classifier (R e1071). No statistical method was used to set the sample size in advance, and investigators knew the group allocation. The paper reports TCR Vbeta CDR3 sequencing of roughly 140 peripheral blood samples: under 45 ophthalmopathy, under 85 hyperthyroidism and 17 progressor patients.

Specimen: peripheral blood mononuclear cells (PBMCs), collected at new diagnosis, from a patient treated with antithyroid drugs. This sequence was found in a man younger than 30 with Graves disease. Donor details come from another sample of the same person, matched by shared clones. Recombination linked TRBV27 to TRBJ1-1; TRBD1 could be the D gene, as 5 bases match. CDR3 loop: CASSLSRVTTEAFF. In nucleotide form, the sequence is TGTGCCAGCAGTTTGAGCAGGGTAACTACTGAAGCTTTCTTT.